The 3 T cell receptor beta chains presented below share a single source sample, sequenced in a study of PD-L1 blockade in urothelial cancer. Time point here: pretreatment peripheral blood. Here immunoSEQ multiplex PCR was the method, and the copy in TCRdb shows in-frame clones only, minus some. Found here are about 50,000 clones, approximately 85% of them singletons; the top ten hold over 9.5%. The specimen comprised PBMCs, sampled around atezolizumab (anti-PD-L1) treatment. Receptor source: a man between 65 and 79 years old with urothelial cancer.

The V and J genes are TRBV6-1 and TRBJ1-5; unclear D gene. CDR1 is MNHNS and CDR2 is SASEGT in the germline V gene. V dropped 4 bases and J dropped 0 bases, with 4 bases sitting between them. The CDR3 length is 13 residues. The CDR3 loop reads CASSASSNQPQHF. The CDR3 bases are TGTGCCAGCAGTGCGAGTAGCAATCAGCCCCAGCATTTT.

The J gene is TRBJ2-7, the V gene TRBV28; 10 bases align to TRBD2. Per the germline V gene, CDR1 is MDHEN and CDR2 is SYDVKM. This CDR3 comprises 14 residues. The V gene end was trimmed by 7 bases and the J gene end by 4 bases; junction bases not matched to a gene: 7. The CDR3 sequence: CASTPGTSAYEQYF. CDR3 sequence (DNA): TGTGCCAGCACTCCCGGGACTAGCGCATACGAGCAGTACTTC.

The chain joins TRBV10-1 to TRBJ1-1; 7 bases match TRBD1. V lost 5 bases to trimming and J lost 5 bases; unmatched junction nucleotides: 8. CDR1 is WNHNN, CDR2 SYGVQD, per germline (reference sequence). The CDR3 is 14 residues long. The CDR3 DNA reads TGCGCCAGCAGTTTCGACAGGGTGGGAACTGAAGCTTTCTTT. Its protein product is CASSFDRVGTEAFF.